What follows is one T cell receptor (beta chain) and its context. Other nucleotide sequences in the sample specify the same CDR3. This sample is drawn from a study of control samples from healthy donors and cancer patients. Sequencing was performed with immunoSEQ multiplex PCR; in TCRdb, only in-frame clones are kept and a portion is missing. The sample carries roughly 170,000 clones, around 94% recorded once. Trimming left V 3 bases short and J 4 bases short, with 3 bases between. There are 11 residues in the CDR3. The receptor was isolated from a woman aged 18-29 years in good health. The J gene is TRBJ2-5, the V gene TRBV12-3 or TRBV12-4; D unresolved. Sequenced: blood. The CDR3 DNA is TGTGCCAGCAGTTTGAGAGAGACCCAGTACTTC. Translating it yields CASSLRETQYF.